This record concerns one T cell receptor beta chain sequence. Antigen: not known. The CDR3 sequence is 13 residues long. Germline V gene sequence: CDR1 DFQATT, CDR2 SNEGSKA (reference sequence). Unmatched junction bases numbered 7, after V lost 5 bases and J lost 3 bases. These data belong to a study of T-cell reconstitution after alpha-beta-depleted transplantation in children. Study-level results: Newly produced T cells mostly provided counts and TCRbeta diversity after one year, as hyperexpanded clones declined.

During its preparation, the TCRbeta library received unique molecular identifiers. From the PCR reads, TCRdb called clonotypes with MiXCR, one entry per CDR3 protein. The sample lists around 450,000 distinct CDR3 sequences, 43% occurring once. This TCR was recovered from a girl aged 2 to 10 with aplastic anemia, due to receive a stem cell transplant. The material sequenced was PBMCs, taken before TCRalphabeta/CD19-depleted stem cell transplant. V usage is TRBV20-1 and J usage is TRBJ2-7; 7 bases are shared with TRBD1. The CDR3 loop is CSAEVGQYYEQYF. The CDR3 DNA is TGCAGTGCTGAGGTGGGACAGTACTACGAGCAGTACTTC.